The rows below give T cell receptor beta chains drawn from one sample of a study of T-cell memory formation after mild COVID-19. TCRdb reanalysed the 5' RACE reads using MiXCR and keeps one entry per CDR3 protein. This repertoire shows about 140,000 distinct CDR3 sequences, 11% to 15% found once; its top ten account for around 27%. The material sequenced was PBMCs or a T cell subset sorted from them (not recorded which). Every receptor here comes from an adult woman who had mild COVID-19 (a few samples of this study predate the infection). Cell type and time point are not known. Both conserved end residues are part of each CDR3.

j_gene	v_gene	CDR3aa
TRBJ1-4	TRBV5-4	CASSPGPNNEKLFF
TRBJ2-5	TRBV7-9	CASSPGTGGQETQYF
TRBJ2-1	TRBV7-9	CASSLAGLLAAGLNEQFF
TRBJ1-3	TRBV2	CASSLDRGLGNTIYF
TRBJ2-7	TRBV20-1	CSARRDRSKYEQYF
TRBJ1-5	TRBV20-1	CSAWAGDFTQPQHF
TRBJ1-5	TRBV20-1	CSAILTGAGQPQHF
TRBJ1-2	TRBV4-1	CASSQDSGRDYGYTF
TRBJ1-2	TRBV6-2/TRBV6-3	CASSYYPTGEGYTF
TRBJ1-4	TRBV7-6	CASSLGDELFF
TRBJ2-5	TRBV6-6	CASSPVVLGEQETQYF
TRBJ2-3	TRBV2	CASKKRELPDTQYF
TRBJ2-7	TRBV4-3	CASSQEYGMREDLADYEQYF
TRBJ2-7	TRBV24-1	CATSDLAGSGEQYF
TRBJ2-1	TRBV27	CASSSGTSGGYNEQFF
TRBJ2-3	TRBV7-2	CASSFTSGRSTDTQYF
TRBJ2-2	TRBV29-1	CSVALRGVNTGELFF
TRBJ2-7	TRBV19	CASSIGTGTYEQYF
TRBJ2-3	TRBV12-3/TRBV12-4	CASNPGLAGAALIRTDTQYF
TRBJ2-2	TRBV21-1	CASTVSITGPGELFF
TRBJ2-2	TRBV2	CASSGGRELFF
TRBJ1-5	TRBV6-6	CASSYWMMGWVEPQHF
TRBJ2-3	TRBV30	CAWSTTSGRNTQYF
TRBJ1-3	TRBV29-1	CSASPGENSGNTIYF
TRBJ1-3	TRBV20-1	CSARPPGTSGGNTIYF
TRBJ1-5	TRBV18	CASSPRPGGWEPQHF
TRBJ2-1	TRBV10-2	CASSAGLLSHYNEQFF
TRBJ2-1	TRBV12-3/TRBV12-4	CASKSPYNEQFF
TRBJ1-1	TRBV6-2/TRBV6-3	CASSYPQGMNTEAFF
TRBJ1-2	TRBV4-3	CASSQDATGIYGYTF
TRBJ2-2	TRBV11-2	CASSLYVNTGELFF
TRBJ2-2	TRBV24-1	CATSDFSGELFF
TRBJ1-2	TRBV7-8	CASSLGPATTSYGYTF
TRBJ2-6	TRBV24-1	CATSDFRLSGANVLTF
TRBJ2-1	TRBV24-1	CATSDSGVNEQFF
TRBJ2-7	TRBV6-5	CASSYSSSYYEQYF
TRBJ1-2	TRBV4-3	CASSQADRPSYGYTF
TRBJ2-7	TRBV14	CASSQWDNYEQYF
TRBJ2-7	TRBV7-9	CASSPGISDYEQYF
-	TRBV28	CASSPFDTEQFF
TRBJ2-5	TRBV30	CAWSAGVQETQYF
TRBJ2-7	TRBV5-1	CASSLSGQSYEQYF
TRBJ2-7	TRBV7-8	CASSLVVSSYEQYF
TRBJ2-3	TRBV5-1	CASSTGLDRTDTQYF
TRBJ1-4	TRBV4-3	CASSRDSNEKLFF
TRBJ2-7	TRBV11-2	CASSLDPTVSYEQYF
TRBJ2-5	TRBV11-2	CASSARTGGKGTQYF
TRBJ2-1	TRBV4-1	CASSLPTLREGEQFF
TRBJ2-1	TRBV7-3	CASSFGTGYNEQFF
TRBJ2-7	TRBV7-2	CASSLASGGRGNEQYF
TRBJ2-1	TRBV18	CASSPRGLTYNEQFF
TRBJ2-7	TRBV4-1	CASSQSWGGNYEQYF
TRBJ2-2	TRBV5-1	CASSLTTSFPGELFF
TRBJ2-7	TRBV7-8	CASSLGTGGSSSYEQYF
TRBJ2-5	TRBV19	CASSMRVPGDSPETQYF
TRBJ2-2	TRBV6-1	CASSEGTGATGELFF
TRBJ2-3	TRBV29-1	CSVLGTAFTGTQYF
TRBJ2-7	TRBV4-1	CASSPVLAGDEYEQYF
TRBJ2-3	TRBV4-3	CASSQGGQGGDTQYF
TRBJ1-1	TRBV27	CASSRRGQGRSEAFF